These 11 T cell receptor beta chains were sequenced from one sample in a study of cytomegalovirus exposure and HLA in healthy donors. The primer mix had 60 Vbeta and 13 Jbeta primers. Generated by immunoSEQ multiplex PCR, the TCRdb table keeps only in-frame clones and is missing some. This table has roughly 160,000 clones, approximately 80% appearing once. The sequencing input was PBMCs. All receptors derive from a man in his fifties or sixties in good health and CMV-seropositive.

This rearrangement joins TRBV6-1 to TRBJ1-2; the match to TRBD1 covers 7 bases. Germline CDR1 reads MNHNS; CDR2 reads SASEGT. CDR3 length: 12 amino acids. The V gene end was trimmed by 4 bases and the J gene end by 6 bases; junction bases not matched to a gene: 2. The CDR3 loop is CASSATGNGYTF. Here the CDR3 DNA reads TGTGCCAGCAGTGCGACAGGGAATGGCTACACCTTC.

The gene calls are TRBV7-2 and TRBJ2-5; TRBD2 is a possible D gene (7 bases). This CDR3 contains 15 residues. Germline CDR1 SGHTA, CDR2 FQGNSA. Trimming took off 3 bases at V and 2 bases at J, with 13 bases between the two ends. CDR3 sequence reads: CASSFLRGGQETQYF. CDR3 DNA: TGTGCCAGCAGCTTTTTGAGGGGGGGGCAAGAGACCCAGTACTTC.

Here the CDR3 reads CASSDLGGAYTEAFF. The CDR3 bases are TGTGCCAGCAGTGATTTGGGGGGGGCCTACACTGAAGCTTTCTTT. The J gene is TRBJ1-1, the V gene TRBV6-1; TRBD1 might be the D (6 bases). Germline values: CDR1 MNHNS, CDR2 SASEGT. The CDR3 is made up of 15 amino acids. The V end was cut by 3 bases, the J end by 3 bases, with 14 bases between.

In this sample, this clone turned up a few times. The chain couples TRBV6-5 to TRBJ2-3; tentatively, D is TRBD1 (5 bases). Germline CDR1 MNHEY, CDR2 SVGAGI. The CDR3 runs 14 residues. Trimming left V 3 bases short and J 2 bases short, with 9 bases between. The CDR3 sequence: CASSYAGFTDTQYF. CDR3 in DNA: TGTGCCAGCAGTTATGCAGGGTTCACAGATACGCAGTATTTT.

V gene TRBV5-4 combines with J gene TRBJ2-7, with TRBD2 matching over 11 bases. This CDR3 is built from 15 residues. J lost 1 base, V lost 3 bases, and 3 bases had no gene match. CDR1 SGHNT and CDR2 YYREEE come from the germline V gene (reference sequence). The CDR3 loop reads CASSSGTSGSYEQYF. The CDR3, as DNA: TGTGCCAGCAGCTCGGGGACTAGCGGTTCCTACGAGCAGTACTTC. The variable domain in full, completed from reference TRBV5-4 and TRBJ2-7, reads ETGVTQSPTHLIKTRGQQVTLRCSSQSGHNTVSWYQQALGQGPQFIFQYYREEENGRGNFPPRFSGLQFPNYSSELNVNALELDDSALYLCASSSGTSGSYEQYFGPGTRLTVT.

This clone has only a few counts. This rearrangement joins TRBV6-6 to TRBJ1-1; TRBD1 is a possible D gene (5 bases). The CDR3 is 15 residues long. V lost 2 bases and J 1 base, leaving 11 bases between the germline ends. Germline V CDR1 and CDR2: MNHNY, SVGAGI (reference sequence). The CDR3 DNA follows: TGTGCCAGCAGTTACAAGGCAGGGTCGAACACTGAAGCTTTCTTT. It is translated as CASSYKAGSNTEAFF.

CDR3 sequence (DNA): TGCGCCAGCAGTGCCGGGTCAGCGAACACTGAAGCTTTCTTT. Encoded protein: CASSAGSANTEAFF. The chain recombines TRBV10-1 with TRBJ1-1, with unresolved D. Per the germline V gene, CDR1 is WNHNN and CDR2 is SYGVQD (reference sequence). This CDR3 spans 14 amino acids. V lost 4 bases and J lost 1, with 10 bases in between.

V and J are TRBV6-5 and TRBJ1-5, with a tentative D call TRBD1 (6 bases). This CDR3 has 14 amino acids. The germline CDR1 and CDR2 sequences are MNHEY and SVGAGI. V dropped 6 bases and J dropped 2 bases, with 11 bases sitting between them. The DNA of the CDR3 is TGTGCCAGCAGCCAGGGGTTTGGCAATCAGCCCCAGCATTTT. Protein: CASSQGFGNQPQHF.

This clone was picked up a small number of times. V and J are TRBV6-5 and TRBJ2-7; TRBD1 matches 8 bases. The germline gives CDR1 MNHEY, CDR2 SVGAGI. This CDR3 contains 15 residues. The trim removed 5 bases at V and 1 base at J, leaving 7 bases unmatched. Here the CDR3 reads CASSPTRGRSYEQYF. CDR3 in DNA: TGTGCCAGCAGTCCGACCAGGGGGCGGTCCTACGAGCAGTACTTC.

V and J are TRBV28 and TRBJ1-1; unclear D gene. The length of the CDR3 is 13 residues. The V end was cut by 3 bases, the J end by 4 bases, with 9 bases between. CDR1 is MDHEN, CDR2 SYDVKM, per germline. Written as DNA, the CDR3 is TGTGCCAGCAGTTTGGAAGGGAGCACTGAAGCTTTCTTT. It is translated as CASSLEGSTEAFF.

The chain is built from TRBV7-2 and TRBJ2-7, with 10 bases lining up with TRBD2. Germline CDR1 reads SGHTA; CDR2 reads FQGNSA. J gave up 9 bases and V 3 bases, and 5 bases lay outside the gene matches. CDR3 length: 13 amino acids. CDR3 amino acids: CASSFSGGPVQYF. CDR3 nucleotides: TGTGCCAGCAGCTTTAGCGGGGGGCCGGTGCAGTACTTC. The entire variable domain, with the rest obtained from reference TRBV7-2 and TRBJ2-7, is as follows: GAGVSQSPSNKVTEKGKDVELRCDPISGHTALYWYRQSLGQGLEFLIYFQGNSAPDKSGLPSDRFSAERTGGSVSTLTIQRTQQEDSAVYLCASSFSGGPVQYFGPGTRLTVT.